Below, 8 T cell receptor beta chains from the same sample are listed, as sequenced in a study of OX40 agonist ivuxolimab in advanced cancers. Method: immunoSEQ multiplex PCR; TCRdb's copy keeps in-frame clones and lacks some. The sample has about 29,000 clones, just over 90% seen once; the top ten hold about 9.4%. The sequenced sample was CD4+ or CD8+ T cells sorted from blood, obtained in a trial of the OX40 agonist ivuxolimab. The receptors derive from an adult with an advanced solid tumor such as melanoma, head and neck, liver or kidney cancer.

This clone was counted a single time. The same CDR3 can be traced to other DNA sequences in this sample. The chain uses TRBV19 and TRBJ2-1; 13 bases are a match to TRBD2. With 1 base clipped from V and 7 bases from J, the junction kept 1 base outside the gene matches. From germline, CDR1 is LNHDA and CDR2 SQIVND (reference sequence). The CDR3 contains 15 residues. CDR3 DNA: TGTGCCAGTAGTATAGGACTAGCGGGAGGAAATGAGCAGTTCTTC. It encodes CASSIGLAGGNEQFF.

V usage is TRBV9 and J usage is TRBJ2-1, with TRBD1 matching 8 bases. CDR3 size: 15 residues. The V gene end was trimmed by 0 bases and the J gene end by 6 bases; junction bases not matched to a gene: 5. CDR1 is SGDLS, CDR2 YYNGEE, per germline. The CDR3 here is CASSVGQGAGNEQFF. In DNA, the CDR3 is TGTGCCAGCAGCGTAGGGCAGGGGGCTGGCAATGAGCAGTTCTTC.

This sequence joins TRBV30 and TRBJ2-6; the match to TRBD1 covers 8 bases. The CDR3 covers 16 residues. J lost 7 bases, V lost 3 bases, and 11 bases had no gene match. CDR1 and CDR2 from the germline V gene are GTSNPN and SVGIG (reference sequence). The CDR3 loop is CAWSRTGLGLANVLTF. In nucleotides, the CDR3 is TGTGCCTGGAGCCGGACAGGGCTTGGCCTCGCCAACGTCCTGACTTTC.

V is TRBV7-9 and J is TRBJ1-2; D gene ambiguous. V shed 3 bases and J shed 3 bases, with 11 bases lying between them. Germline V CDR1 and CDR2: SEHNR, FQNEAQ (reference sequence). The CDR3 covers 14 residues. The CDR3 reads CASSLFPGDYGYTF. Here the CDR3 DNA reads TGTGCCAGCAGCTTGTTCCCAGGTGACTATGGCTACACCTTC.

This chain uses TRBV5-1 with TRBJ2-7; TRBD2 matches 8 bases. Germline assignment: CDR1 SGHRS and CDR2 YFSETQ. The V segment lost 2 bases and the J segment 0 bases; nucleotides outside the gene matches: 4. This CDR3 comprises 15 residues. The CDR3 protein is CASSFSGGFSYEQYF. The CDR3 DNA follows: TGCGCCAGCAGCTTTTCGGGAGGGTTCTCCTACGAGCAGTACTTC.

The chain joins TRBV7-8 to TRBJ2-1; D might be TRBD1 or TRBD2, each matching 5 bases. Trimming removed 5 bases at V and 10 bases at J, with 21 bases between. The CDR3 extends over 15 amino acids. Germline CDR1 SGHVS, CDR2 FQNEAQ. The CDR3: CASSRHLGALLEQFF. The CDR3 nucleotides are TGTGCCAGCAGCCGCCACCTCGGGGCCCTTCTGGAGCAGTTCTTC.

This clone was counted a few times. V is TRBV9 and J is TRBJ1-3, with D possibly being TRBD1 (6 bases). The germline CDR1 and CDR2 sequences are SGDLS and YYNGEE. This CDR3 is built from 15 residues. Trimming pared 3 bases from V and 5 bases from J, leaving 15 bases between. In DNA form, the CDR3 reads TGTGCCAGCAGCGGATCAGTCAGGGGTCGAAACACCATATATTTT. This translates into CASSGSVRGRNTIYF.

This chain links TRBV9 with TRBJ1-2; 9 bases agree with TRBD1. V was clipped by 0 bases and J by 3 bases; unmatched bases: 9. Per the germline V gene, CDR1 is SGDLS and CDR2 is YYNGEE. The CDR3 is 17 amino acids. In DNA form, the CDR3 reads TGTGCCAGCAGCGTAGGGTTACAGGGGGCGATAGACTATGGCTACACCTTC. It specifies CASSVGLQGAIDYGYTF.